This TCR beta chain was sequenced during a study of shared clonotypes between healthy human individuals. Study-wide background: Per-donor plates numbered three CD4 naive, three CD4 memory, two CD8 naive and one CD8 memory. Study results and limitations: Tissue TCR repertoires likely differ from these blood-only repertoires.

CD8 cells classed as naive were CD45RO-negative and positively selected for CCR7, excluding terminally differentiated effector memory CD45RA+ cells. Clones were sequenced by immunoSEQ multiplex PCR, and TCRdb holds only the in-frame ones, with some missing. The sample lists about 2,100,000 clones, around 93% seen once, with more than 1.5% in the top ten. As concerns this clone: The antigen remains undetermined.

V lost 2 bases and J 5 bases, leaving 11 bases between the germline ends. Germline CDR1 reads GTSNPN; CDR2 reads SVGIG (reference sequence). The CDR3 has 13 residues. The receptor comes from a man between 18 and 29 years old in good health. Some clones in this sample may be carry-over from other donors' samples. The sample consisted of naive CD8+ T cells from PBMCs. The rearrangement links TRBV30 to TRBJ2-3, with D possibly TRBD2 on 6 matching bases. The CDR3 nucleotides read TGTGCCTGGAGTTACGGGGAGGTAGATACGCAGTATTTT. Its translation: CAWSYGEVDTQYF.